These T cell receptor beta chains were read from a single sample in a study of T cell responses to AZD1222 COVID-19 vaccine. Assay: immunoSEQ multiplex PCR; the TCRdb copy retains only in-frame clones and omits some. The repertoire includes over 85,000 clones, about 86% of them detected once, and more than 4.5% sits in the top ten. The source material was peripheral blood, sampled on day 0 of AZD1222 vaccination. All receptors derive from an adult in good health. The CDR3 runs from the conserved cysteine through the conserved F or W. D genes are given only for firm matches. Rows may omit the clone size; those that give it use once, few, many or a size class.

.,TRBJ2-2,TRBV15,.,TGTGCCACCAGCAGTGGGACATCATCCGACACCGGGGAGCTGTTTTTT,CATSSGTSSDTGELFF
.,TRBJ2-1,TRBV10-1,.,TGCGCCAGCAATCTCGACGCGGGATCCTACAATGAGCAGTTCTTC,CASNLDAGSYNEQFF
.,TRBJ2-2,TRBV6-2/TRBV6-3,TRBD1,TGTGCCAGCAGTCCGCTTCCGGGACAGGGCCTAACCGGGGAGCTGTTTTTT,CASSPLPGQGLTGELFF
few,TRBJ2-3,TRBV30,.,TGTGCCTGGAGTGTAAGAAGCACAGATACGCAGTATTTT,CAWSVRSTDTQYF
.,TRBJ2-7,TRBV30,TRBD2,TGTGCCTGGAGTTATCGGACTAGCGGGAGGCCACTCTCCTACGAGCAGTACTTC,CAWSYRTSGRPLSYEQYF
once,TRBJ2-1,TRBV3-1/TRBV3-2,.,TGTGCCAGCAGCCAAGAGGGTGGCGGGGCTTTCTACAATGAGCAGTTCTTC,CASSQEGGGAFYNEQFF
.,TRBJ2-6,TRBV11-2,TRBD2,TGTGCCAGCAGCCCCCTAGCGGGAGTGGGGGCCAACGTCCTGACTTTC,CASSPLAGVGANVLTF
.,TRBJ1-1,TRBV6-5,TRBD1,TGTGCCAGCAGGGGACAGGCAGGGACTGAAGCTTTCTTT,CASRGQAGTEAFF
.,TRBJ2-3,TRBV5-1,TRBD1,TGCGCCAGCAGCTCACAGGGGCCAGATACGCAGTATTTT,CASSSQGPDTQYF
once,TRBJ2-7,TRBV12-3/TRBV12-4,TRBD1,TGTGCCAGCGGACAGGGTGCCTACGAGCAGTACTTC,CASGQGAYEQYF
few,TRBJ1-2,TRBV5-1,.,TGCGCCAGCAGGGAGGCGGGGGGCGAGACCTATGGCTACACCTTC,CASREAGGETYGYTF
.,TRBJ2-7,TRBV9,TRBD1,TGTGCCAGCAGCCCTCGGGACAGGGGGCTTTTCGAGCAGTACTTC,CASSPRDRGLFEQYF
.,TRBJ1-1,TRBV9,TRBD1,TGTGCCAGCAGCGTAGCTTCAGGGGGGAACACTGAAGCTTTCTTT,CASSVASGGNTEAFF
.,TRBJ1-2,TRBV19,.,TGTGCCAGTAGTATGACAACGATCTATGGCTACACCTTC,CASSMTTIYGYTF
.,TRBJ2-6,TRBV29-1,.,TGCAGCGTTGAATTAGGTTCTGGGGCCAACGTCCTGACTTTC,CSVELGSGANVLTF
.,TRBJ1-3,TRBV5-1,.,TGCGCCAGCAGCTTGGGACGGTCACTGGCCCTTACTGGAAACACCATATATTTT,CASSLGRSLALTGNTIYF
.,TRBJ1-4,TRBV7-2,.,TGTGCCAGCAGCTTAGGTGGCCTGGGGGCGAATGAAAAACTGTTTTTT,CASSLGGLGANEKLFF
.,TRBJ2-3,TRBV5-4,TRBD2,TGTGCCACTAGAGCGGGAGGGCGGGTTTTAGATACGCAGTATTTT,CATRAGGRVLDTQYF
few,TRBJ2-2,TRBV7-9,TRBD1,TGTGCCAGCAGCTTACCCGACAGGGGGTCGAGAGGGGAGCTGTTTTTT,CASSLPDRGSRGELFF
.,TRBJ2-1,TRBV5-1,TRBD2,TGCGCCAGCAGCCCGCTAGCGGCGAGCTCCTACAATGAGCAGTTCTTC,CASSPLAASSYNEQFF
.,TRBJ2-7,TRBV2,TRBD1,TGTGCCAGCGGGGGGGGACAGGGCCTCGGGGAGCAGTACTTC,CASGGGQGLGEQYF
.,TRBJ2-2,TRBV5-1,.,TGCGCCAGCAGCGACGGACGGGGATTCACCGGGGAGCTGTTTTTT,CASSDGRGFTGELFF
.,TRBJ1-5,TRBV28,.,TGTGCCAGCAGTTTCTTAAGCAATAGCAATCAGCCCCAGCATTTT,CASSFLSNSNQPQHF
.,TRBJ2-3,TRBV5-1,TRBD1,TGCGCCAGCAGCTTGACAGGGGGAATCACAGATACGCAGTATTTT,CASSLTGGITDTQYF
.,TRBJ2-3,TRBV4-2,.,TGTGCCAGCAGCCAAGAACAGACAGATACGCAGTATTTT,CASSQEQTDTQYF
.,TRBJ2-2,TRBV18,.,TGTGCCAGCTCACCATTTGCCCAGGGAAACACCGGGGAGCTGTTTTTT,CASSPFAQGNTGELFF
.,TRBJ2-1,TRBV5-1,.,TGCGCCAGCAGCTTGGGGAGGATCTTGTATGAGCAGTTCTTC,CASSLGRILYEQFF
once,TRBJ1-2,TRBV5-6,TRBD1,TGTGCCAGCAGCTTGGGAGACAGGGGTTGGAACTATGGCTACACCTTC,CASSLGDRGWNYGYTF
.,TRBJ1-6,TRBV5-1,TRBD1,TGCGCCAGCAGCTTGCCCTCGGGACAGGGTAATTCACCCCTCCACTTT,CASSLPSGQGNSPLHF
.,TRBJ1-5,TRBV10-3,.,TGTGCCATCAGTGAGTCGATGGGGGGTGTCAATCAGCCCCAGCATTTT,CAISESMGGVNQPQHF
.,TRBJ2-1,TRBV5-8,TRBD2,TGTGCCAGCAGCCCCTCCCTACTAGCGGGGGGCTCCTACAATGAGCAGTTCTTC,CASSPSLLAGGSYNEQFF